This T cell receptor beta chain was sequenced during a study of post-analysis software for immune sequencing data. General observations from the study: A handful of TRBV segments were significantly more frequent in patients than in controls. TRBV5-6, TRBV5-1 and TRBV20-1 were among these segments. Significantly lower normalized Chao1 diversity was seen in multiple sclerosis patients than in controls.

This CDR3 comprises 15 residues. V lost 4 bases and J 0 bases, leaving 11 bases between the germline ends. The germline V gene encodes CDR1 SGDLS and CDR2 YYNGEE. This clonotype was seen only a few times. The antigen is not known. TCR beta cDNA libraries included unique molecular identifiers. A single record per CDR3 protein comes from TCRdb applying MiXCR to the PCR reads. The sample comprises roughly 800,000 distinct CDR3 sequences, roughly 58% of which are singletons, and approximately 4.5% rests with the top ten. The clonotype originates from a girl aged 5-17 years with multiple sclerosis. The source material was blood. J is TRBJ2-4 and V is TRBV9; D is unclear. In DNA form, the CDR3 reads TGTGCCAGCAGCTCAGGTGTTCTAGCCAAAAACATTCAGTACTTC. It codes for CASSSGVLAKNIQYF.